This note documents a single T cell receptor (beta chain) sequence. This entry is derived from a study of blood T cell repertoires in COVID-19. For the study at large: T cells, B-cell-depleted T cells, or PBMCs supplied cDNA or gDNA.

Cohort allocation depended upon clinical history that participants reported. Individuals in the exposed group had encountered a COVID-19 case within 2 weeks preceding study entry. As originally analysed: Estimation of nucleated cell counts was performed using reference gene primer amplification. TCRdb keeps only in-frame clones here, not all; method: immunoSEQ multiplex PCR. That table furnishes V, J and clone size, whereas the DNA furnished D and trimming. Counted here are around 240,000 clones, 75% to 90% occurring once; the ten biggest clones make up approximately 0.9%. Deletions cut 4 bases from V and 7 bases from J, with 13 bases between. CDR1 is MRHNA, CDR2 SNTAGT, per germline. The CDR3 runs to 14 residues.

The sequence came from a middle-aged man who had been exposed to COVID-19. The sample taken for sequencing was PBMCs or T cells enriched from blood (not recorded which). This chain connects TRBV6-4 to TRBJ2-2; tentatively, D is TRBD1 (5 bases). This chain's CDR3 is CASSVFGAHGELFF. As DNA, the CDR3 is TGTGCCAGCAGTGTTTTTGGGGCCCACGGGGAGCTGTTTTTT.